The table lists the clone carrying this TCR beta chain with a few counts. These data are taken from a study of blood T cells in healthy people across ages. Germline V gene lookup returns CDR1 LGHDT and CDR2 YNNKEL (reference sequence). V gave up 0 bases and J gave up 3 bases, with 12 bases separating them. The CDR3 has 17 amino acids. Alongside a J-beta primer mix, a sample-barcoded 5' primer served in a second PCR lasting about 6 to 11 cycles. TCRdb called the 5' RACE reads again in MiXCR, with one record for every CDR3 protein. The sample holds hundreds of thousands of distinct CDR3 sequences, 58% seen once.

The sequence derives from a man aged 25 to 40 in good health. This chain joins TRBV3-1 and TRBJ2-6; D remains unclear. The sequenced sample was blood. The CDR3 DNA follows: TGTGCCAGCAGCCAAGATACCCCGGGTGGTGGGGCCAACGTCCTGACTTTC. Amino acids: CASSQDTPGGGANVLTF.